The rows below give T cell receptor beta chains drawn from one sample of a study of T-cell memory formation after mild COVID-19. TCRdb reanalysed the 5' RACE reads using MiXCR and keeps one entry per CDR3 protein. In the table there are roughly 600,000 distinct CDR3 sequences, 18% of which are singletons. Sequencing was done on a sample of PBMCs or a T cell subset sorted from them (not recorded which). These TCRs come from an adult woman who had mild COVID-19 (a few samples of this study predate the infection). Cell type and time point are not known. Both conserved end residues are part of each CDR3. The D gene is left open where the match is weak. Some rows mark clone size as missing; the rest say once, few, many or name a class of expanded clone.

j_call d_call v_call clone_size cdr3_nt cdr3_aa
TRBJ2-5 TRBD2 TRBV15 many TGTGCCACCCGACTAGCGGGGGGTCTCCAAGAGACCCAGTACTTC CATRLAGGLQETQYF
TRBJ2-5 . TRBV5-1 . TGCGCCAGCAGCCTACAAGGGGGTGGGGAAGAGACCCAGTACTTC CASSLQGGGEETQYF
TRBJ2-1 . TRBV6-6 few TGTGCCAGCAGTTACCCCGGGACGGGTGAGCAGTTCTTC CASSYPGTGEQFF
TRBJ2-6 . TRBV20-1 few TGCAGTGCTAGAGATGACGGGACTTGGACAAACCCTGGGGCCAACGTCCTGACTTTC CSARDDGTWTNPGANVLTF
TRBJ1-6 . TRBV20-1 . TGCAGTGCTAGACAGGGGACCCTTAGCTCCTATAATTCACCCCTCCACTTT CSARQGTLSSYNSPLHF
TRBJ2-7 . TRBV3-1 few TGTGCCAGCAGCCAATTCGGGAGCTCCTACGAGCAGTACTTC CASSQFGSSYEQYF
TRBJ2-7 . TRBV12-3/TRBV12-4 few TGTGCCAGCAGTTTGGGACACTCCGCCTCCTACGAGCAGTACTTC CASSLGHSASYEQYF
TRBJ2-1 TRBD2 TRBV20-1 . TGCAGTGCTAGATCGCGCCCGGGACTAGCAATGGGGGATGAGCAGTTCTTC CSARSRPGLAMGDEQFF
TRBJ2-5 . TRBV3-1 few TGTGCCAGCAGCCAAGTGGCGGGCGCACAAGAGACCCAGTACTTC CASSQVAGAQETQYF
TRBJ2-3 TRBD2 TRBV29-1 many TGCAGCGTTAATAGCGGGAGAGGTGCAGATACGCAGTATTTT CSVNSGRGADTQYF
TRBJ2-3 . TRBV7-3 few TGTGCCAGCAGCCTAGCGCATATGGGGACAGATACGCAGTATTTT CASSLAHMGTDTQYF
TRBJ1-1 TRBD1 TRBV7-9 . TGTGCCAGCAGCACTGGACAGGGTACGGCTTTCTTT CASSTGQGTAFF
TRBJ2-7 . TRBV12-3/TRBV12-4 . TGTGCCAGCAGCCAACAGAAAACGATCTACGAGCAGTACTTC CASSQQKTIYEQYF
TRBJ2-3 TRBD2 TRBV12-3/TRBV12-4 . TGTGCCAGCAGGCGGGGGGGCAAAACAGATACGCAGTATTTT CASRRGGKTDTQYF